A single T cell receptor (beta chain) is shown here with its context. Its antigen specificity is not known. No clone much larger than this one lies a single base away; base qualities are absent. For repertoire sequencing, the TCR beta CDR3 regions were amplified from RNA transcripts. The first round of RT-PCR was done with HTBI primers and the Qiagen OneStep RT-PCR kit, and was followed by a second round of multiplex PCR, then size selection and purification. Libraries were sequenced paired-end with 100 bp reads on an Illumina HiSeq2000. On the study's bioinformatics: SOAPnuke was used for read processing, and reads with adapters, uncalled bases, a mean Phred below 15, or no exact constant-primer or identifier match were discarded. High-quality paired reads were merged with COPE v1.2.5. Unique nucleotide sequences were defined as clonotypes and aligned to IMGT TRB V, D and J references using MiTCR v1.1. Analysis was restricted to V-J combinations with a frequency above 0.0001, which covered roughly 99% of repertoires. For each V-J combination, a TCR clonal expansion and chaos score was defined as F50 clonal expansion divided by the chaos observed in the TCRdist matrix. Welch's t-statistics and random forest were used to narrow the features down to about twelve V-J combinations, which were then fed into a naive Bayes classifier. Thyroid-blood repertoire similarity was quantified with the Morisita-Horn index. Through fastp at Q25 and MiXCR, TCRdb rebuilt clones from the public reads, retaining in-frame beta chains. Here each entry gathers all rows of one CDR3 protein and keeps the most common genes and DNA. The V and J calls come from TCRdb's annotation, not from the publication. The sample includes over a million distinct CDR3 sequences, with about 38% observed a single time. The ten top clones hold over 8.5% of the sample.

This entry belongs to a study of Graves' ophthalmopathy and Graves' hyperthyroidism (dated by TCRdb to the late 2010s). In terms of the full investigation: Stable hyperthyroidism was defined as no progression to ophthalmopathy within 18 months of follow-up. The independent validation cohort included approximately 19 hyperthyroidism patients plus 17 patients who later progressed from hyperthyroidism to ophthalmopathy. TCR beta repertoire signatures were used to distinguish Graves' ophthalmopathy from Graves' hyperthyroidism and to predict progression to ophthalmopathy. A discovery set of about 99 patients (43 ophthalmopathy, fewer than 60 stable hyperthyroidism) was enrolled to explore V-J signatures distinguishing ophthalmopathy from hyperthyroidism. T-cell repertoires of thyroid tissue and blood were compared in about 6 hyperthyroidism patients. Following sample collection, hyperthyroidism patients were given methimazole at a starting dose of 30 mg daily, and ophthalmopathy patients were given high-dose intravenous methylprednisolone. In total, 135 blood samples were TCR-sequenced: 40 to 45 ophthalmopathy, around 75 hyperthyroidism and approximately 17 hyperthyroidism-to-ophthalmopathy patients.

Including cysteine and phenylalanine, the CDR3 has 18 amino acids. Only CDR3 DNA remains: 54 bases, in frame from the first base. V was cut back by 5 bases and J by 2 bases, leaving a gap of 24 bases between them. The germline V gene specifies SGHTA as CDR1 and FQGNSA as CDR2. On the study overall, not on this receptor specifically: In validation, the model predicted ophthalmopathy progression with 70.59% sensitivity and 72.22% specificity; some 13 predicted patients were CT-confirmed with GO in a median of about 7.1 months. Most expanded thyroid clonotypes with a frequency above 0.001 also appeared in blood, which suggests that blood repertoires may reflect the immune response in the thyroid. No statistical method was used to predetermine the sample size, and group allocation was not hidden from the investigators. Ophthalmopathy was separated from stable hyperthyroidism by the 13-signature model with more than 85% sensitivity and less than 82% specificity in cross-validation and with 80%/75% in the test set.

Hyperthyroidism patients were newly diagnosed, were aged 18 to 65 years, and had a disease duration under 2 months. Patients with other autoimmune diseases, uncontrolled infections, pregnancy or lactation were excluded. Clinical symptoms, serum thyroxine, TRAb, thyroid ultrasound and orbital computed tomography were used for diagnosis. Trizol reagent was used to extract the total RNA, and its quality was then checked on an Agilent 2100 Bioanalyzer. The sequenced sample was peripheral blood or thyroid tissue (not recorded which). The receptor's source is an adult man with Graves' hyperthyroidism. The chain employs TRBV7-2 and TRBJ1-2; possibly the D gene is TRBD1, per 5 matching bases. The CDR3 here reads CASSPRRLGESSNYGYTF. The DNA is as follows: TGTGCCAGCAGCCCCCGGCGGTTGGGGGAAAGTTCAAACTATGGCTACACCTTC.